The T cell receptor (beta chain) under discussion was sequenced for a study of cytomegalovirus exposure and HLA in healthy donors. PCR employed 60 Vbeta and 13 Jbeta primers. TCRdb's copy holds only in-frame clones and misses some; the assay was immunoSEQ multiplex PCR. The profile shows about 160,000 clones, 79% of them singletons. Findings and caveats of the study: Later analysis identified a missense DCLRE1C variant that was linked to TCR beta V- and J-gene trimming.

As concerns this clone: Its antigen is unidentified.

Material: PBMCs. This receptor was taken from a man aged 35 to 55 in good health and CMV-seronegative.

CDR3 bases: TGTGCCAGCAGTCCGACAACTCTCCTCCCGGCCCTGAGCTCTGGAAACACCATATATTTT. It encodes CASSPTTLLPALSSGNTIYF. The V gene is TRBV27, the J gene TRBJ1-3; D not certain. The CDR3 totals 20 residues. The V end was cut by 5 bases, the J end by 0 bases, with 26 bases between. The germline V gene encodes CDR1 MNHEY and CDR2 SMNVEV (reference sequence).